This entry is about one TCR beta chain. The antigen is not known. The sample belongs to a study of early T cells in non-severe SARS-CoV-2 infection. At the level of the study: Sequencing of bulk RNA from unsorted whole blood was done, without chain pairing. The study, taken as a whole, reports: A preference for anti-spike CD8 responses marked VDJdb matching, which missed private and CD4 specificities.

Germline CDR1 DFQATT, CDR2 SNEGSKA (reference sequence). The CDR3 sequence is 15 residues long. V shed 6 bases and J 6 bases; nucleotides not matched to a gene: 14. TCRdb reprocessed the 5' RACE reads via MiXCR and lists one record per CDR3 protein. Of approximately 120,000 distinct CDR3 sequences listed, 14% to 15% are singletons. The source is an adult who was a healthcare worker with PCR-confirmed SARS-CoV-2 infection or an uninfected control (not recorded which). The chain recombines TRBV20-1 with TRBJ2-3; TRBD2 matches 8 bases. Sequencing was done on a sample of whole blood. CDR3 in amino acids: CSAGGERGISDTQYF. CDR3 coding DNA: TGCAGTGCGGGCGGGGAGCGGGGGATCTCGGATACGCAGTATTTT.